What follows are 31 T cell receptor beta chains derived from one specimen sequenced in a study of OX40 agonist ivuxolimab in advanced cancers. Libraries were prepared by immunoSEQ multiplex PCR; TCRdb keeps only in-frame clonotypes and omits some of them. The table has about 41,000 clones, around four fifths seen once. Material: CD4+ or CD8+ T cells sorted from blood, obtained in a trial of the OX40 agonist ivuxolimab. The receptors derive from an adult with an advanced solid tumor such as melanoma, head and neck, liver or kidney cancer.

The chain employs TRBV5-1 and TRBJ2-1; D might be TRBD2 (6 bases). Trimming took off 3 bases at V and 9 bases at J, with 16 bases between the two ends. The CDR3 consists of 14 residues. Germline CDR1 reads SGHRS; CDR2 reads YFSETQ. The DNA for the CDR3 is TGCGCCAGCAGCTCGGACTGGGCCGGGGGTGAGCAGTTCTTC. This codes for CASSSDWAGGEQFF.

CDR3 bases: TGTGCCAGCAGGATGGACAGGGTTGAGTCTGAAGCTTTCTTT. It yields the protein CASRMDRVESEAFF. This rearrangement joins TRBV6-5 to TRBJ1-1; TRBD1 agrees at 8 bases. With V trimmed by 6 bases and J by 6 bases, 9 bases remained unmatched. The germline gives CDR1 MNHEY, CDR2 SVGAGI. This CDR3 comprises 14 residues.

The CDR3 region has the DNA TGCGCCAGCAGCCTCGACCCGGGCGGAAAACTGTTTTTT. It specifies CASSLDPGGKLFF. The V and J genes are TRBV4-1 and TRBJ1-4; D is unclear. This CDR3 region has 13 residues. CDR1 is MGHRA and CDR2 is YSYEKL in the germline V gene. Deletions cut 4 bases from V and 10 bases from J, with 13 bases between.

CDR3 sequence: CATSGGQGSYEQYF. The DNA of the CDR3 is TGTGCCACCAGCGGGGGACAGGGGTCCTACGAGCAGTACTTC. The chain links TRBV15 to TRBJ2-7, with TRBD1 matching over 10 bases. The V and J ends lost 5 bases and 1 base, in that order; junction bases with no gene match: 2. The germline gives CDR1 LNHNV, CDR2 YYDKDF (reference sequence). This CDR3 is 14 amino acids long.

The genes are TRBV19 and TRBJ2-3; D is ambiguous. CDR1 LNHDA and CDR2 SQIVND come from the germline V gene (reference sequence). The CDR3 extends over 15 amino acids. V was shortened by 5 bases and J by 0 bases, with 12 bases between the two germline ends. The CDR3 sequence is CASSLTRSSTDTQYF. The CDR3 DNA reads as TGTGCCAGTAGTTTGACTCGCTCTAGCACAGATACGCAGTATTTT.

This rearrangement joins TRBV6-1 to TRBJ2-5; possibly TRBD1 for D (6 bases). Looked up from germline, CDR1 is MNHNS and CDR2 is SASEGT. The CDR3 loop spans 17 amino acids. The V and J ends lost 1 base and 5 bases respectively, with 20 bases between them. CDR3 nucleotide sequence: TGTGCCAGCAGTGAAGTCAGGGGCCGGCAAAGACTTGAGACCCAGTACTTC. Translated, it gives CASSEVRGRQRLETQYF.

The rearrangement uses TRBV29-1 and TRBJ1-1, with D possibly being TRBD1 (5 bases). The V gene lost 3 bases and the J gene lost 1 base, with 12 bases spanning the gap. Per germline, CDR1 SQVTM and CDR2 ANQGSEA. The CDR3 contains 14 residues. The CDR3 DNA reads TGCAGCGTTGAGAGGGGCCAGGGGAACACTGAAGCTTTCTTT. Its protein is CSVERGQGNTEAFF.

CDR3 bases: TGTGCCAGTAACCCACTAGCGGGGGCCTACCAAGAGACCCAGTACTTC. Protein: CASNPLAGAYQETQYF. The chain joins TRBV19 to TRBJ2-5; 11 bases match TRBD2. CDR1 is LNHDA and CDR2 is SQIVND in the germline V gene (reference sequence). V gave up 7 bases and J gave up 0 bases; unmatched junction bases: 7. This CDR3 has 16 residues.

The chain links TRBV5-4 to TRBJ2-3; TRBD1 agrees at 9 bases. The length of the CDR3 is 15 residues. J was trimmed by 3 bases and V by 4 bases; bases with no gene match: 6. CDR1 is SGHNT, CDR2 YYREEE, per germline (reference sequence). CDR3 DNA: TGTGCCAGCAGCGTCCGGGACAGGGAAACAGATACGCAGTATTTT. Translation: CASSVRDRETDTQYF.

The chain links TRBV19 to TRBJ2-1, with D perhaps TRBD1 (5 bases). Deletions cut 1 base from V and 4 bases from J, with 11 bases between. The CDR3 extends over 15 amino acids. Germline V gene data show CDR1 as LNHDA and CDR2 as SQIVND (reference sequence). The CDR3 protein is CASSIGLDNYNEQFF. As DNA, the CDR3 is TGTGCCAGTAGTATAGGATTGGACAATTACAATGAGCAGTTCTTC.

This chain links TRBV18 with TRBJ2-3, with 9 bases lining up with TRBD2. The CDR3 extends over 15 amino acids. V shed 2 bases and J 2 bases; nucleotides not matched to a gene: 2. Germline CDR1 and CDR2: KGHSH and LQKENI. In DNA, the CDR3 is TGTGCCAGCTCACCAACTAGCGGGTTCACAGATACGCAGTATTTT. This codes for CASSPTSGFTDTQYF.

CDR3 nucleotides: TGTGCCAGCAGCCAAGCCTTCGGGTTGGGGGTTTTAAATGAGCAGTTCTTC. Translation gives CASSQAFGLGVLNEQFF. The chain carries TRBV14 and TRBJ2-1, with D perhaps given as TRBD1 or TRBD2 (5 bases each). Trimming cost V 1 base and J 7 bases, with 20 bases left between them. The germline V gene encodes CDR1 SGHDN and CDR2 FVKESK. The CDR3 length is 17 residues. Filled out from reference TRBV14 and TRBJ2-1, the complete variable domain reads EAGVTQFPSHSVIEKGQTVTLRCDPISGHDNLYWYRRVMGKEIKFLLHFVKESKQDESGMPNNRFLAERTGGTYSTLKVQPAELEDSGVYFCASSQAFGLGVLNEQFFGPGTRLTVL.

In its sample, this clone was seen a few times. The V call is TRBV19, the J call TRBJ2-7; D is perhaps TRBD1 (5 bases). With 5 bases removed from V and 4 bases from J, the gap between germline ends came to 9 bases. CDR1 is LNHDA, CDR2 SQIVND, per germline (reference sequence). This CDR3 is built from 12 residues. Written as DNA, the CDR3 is TGTGCCAGTAGTCAAGGACATTACGAGCAGTACTTC. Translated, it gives CASSQGHYEQYF. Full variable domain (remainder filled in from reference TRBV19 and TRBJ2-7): DGGITQSPKYLFRKEGQNVTLSCEQNLNHDAMYWYRQDPGQGLRLIYYSQIVNDFQKGDIAEGYSVSREKKESFPLTVTSAQKNPTAFYLCASSQGHYEQYFGPGTRLTVT.

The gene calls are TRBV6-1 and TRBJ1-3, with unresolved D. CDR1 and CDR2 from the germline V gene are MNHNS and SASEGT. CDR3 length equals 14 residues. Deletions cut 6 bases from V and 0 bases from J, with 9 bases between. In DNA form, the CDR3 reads TGTGCCAGCAGGGAGGATTTCTCTGGAAACACCATATATTTT. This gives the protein CASREDFSGNTIYF.

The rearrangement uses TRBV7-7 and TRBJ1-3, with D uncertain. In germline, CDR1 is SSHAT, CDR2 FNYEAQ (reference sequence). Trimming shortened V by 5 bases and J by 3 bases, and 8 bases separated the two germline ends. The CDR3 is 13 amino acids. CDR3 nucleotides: TGTGCCAGCAGCCCCGGAGGTGGAAACACCATATATTTT. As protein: CASSPGGGNTIYF. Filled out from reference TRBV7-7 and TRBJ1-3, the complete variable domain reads GAGVSQSPRYKVTKRGQDVTLRCDPISSHATLYWYQQALGQGPEFLTYFNYEAQPDKSGLPSDRFSAERPEGSISTLTIQRTEQRDSAMYRCASSPGGGNTIYFGEGSWLTVV.

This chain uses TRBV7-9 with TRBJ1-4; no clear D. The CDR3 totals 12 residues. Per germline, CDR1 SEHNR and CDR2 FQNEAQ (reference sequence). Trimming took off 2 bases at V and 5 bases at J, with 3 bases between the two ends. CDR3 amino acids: CASSLSNEKLFF. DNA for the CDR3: TGTGCCAGCAGCTTATCCAATGAAAAACTGTTTTTT.

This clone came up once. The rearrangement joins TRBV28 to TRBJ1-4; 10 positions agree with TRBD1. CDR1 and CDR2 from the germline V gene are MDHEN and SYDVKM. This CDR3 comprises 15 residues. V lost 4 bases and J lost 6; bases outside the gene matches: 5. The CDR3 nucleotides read TGTGCCAGCAGTTCTCCGGGACAGGGGTATGAAAAACTGTTTTTT. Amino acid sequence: CASSSPGQGYEKLFF.

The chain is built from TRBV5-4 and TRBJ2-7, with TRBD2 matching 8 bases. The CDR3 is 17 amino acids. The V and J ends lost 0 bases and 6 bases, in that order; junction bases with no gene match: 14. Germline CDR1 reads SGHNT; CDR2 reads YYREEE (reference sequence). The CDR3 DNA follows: TGTGCCAGCAGCTTGGGGGGAGACGCGGGAGGATTAACCGAGCAGTACTTC. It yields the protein CASSLGGDAGGLTEQYF.

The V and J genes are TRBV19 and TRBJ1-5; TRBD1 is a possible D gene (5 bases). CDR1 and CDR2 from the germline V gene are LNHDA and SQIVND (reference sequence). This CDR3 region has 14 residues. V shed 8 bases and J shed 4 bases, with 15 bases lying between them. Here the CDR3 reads CASHGTYQNQPQHF. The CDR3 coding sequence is TGTGCCAGTCACGGGACGTACCAAAATCAGCCCCAGCATTTT.

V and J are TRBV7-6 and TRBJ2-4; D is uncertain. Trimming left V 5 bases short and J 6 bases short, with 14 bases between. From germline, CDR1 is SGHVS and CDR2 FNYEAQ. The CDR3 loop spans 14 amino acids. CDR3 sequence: CASSPLAQPNIQYF. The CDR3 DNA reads TGTGCCAGCAGCCCGCTCGCCCAGCCAAACATTCAGTACTTC.

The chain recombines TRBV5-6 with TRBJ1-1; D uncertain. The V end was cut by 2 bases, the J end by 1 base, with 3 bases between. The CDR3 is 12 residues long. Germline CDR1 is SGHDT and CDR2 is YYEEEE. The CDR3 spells CASSLWNTEAFF. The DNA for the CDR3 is TGTGCCAGCAGCTTATGGAACACTGAAGCTTTCTTT.

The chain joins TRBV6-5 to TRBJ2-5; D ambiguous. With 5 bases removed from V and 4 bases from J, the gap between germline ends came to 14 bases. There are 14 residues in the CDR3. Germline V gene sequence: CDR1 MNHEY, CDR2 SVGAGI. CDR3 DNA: TGTGCCAGCAGTGCCGACAAAGCCAGAGAGACCCAGTACTTC. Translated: CASSADKARETQYF.

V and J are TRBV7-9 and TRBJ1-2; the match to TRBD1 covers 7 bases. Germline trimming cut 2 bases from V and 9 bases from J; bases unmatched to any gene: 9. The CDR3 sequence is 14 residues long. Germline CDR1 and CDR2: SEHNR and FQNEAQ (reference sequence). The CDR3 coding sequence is TGTGCCAGCAGCTTATCCGGGACAGTCACACGCTACACCTTC. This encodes CASSLSGTVTRYTF.

The CDR3 bases are TGTGCCAGCAGCGAGGACAGGGCAGCCTACGAGCAGTACTTC. Residues: CASSEDRAAYEQYF. The chain joins TRBV2 to TRBJ2-7, with TRBD1 identical over 8 bases. The germline V gene encodes CDR1 SNHLY and CDR2 FYNNEI. The CDR3 is 14 residues long. The ends lost 6 bases at V and 2 bases at J; junction bases unmatched: 6.

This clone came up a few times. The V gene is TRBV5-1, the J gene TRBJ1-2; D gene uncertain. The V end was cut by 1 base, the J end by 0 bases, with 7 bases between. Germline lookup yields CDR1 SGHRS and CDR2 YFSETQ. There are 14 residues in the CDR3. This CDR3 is CASSLPGANYGYTF. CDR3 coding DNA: TGCGCCAGCAGCTTGCCAGGAGCTAACTATGGCTACACCTTC.

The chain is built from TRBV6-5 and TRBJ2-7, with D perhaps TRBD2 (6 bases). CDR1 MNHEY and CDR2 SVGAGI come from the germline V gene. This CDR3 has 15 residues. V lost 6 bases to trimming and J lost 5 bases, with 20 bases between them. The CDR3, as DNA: TGTGCCAGCAGCCCCCTCCCCCGACTAGTCCACGAGCAGTACTTC. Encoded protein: CASSPLPRLVHEQYF.

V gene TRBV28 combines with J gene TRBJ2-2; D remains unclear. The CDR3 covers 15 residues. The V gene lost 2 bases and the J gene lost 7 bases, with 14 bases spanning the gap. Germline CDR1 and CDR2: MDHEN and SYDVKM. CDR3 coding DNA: TGTGCCAGCAGTTTAGACCCCCTCTTGGGCGGGGAGCTGTTTTTT. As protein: CASSLDPLLGGELFF.

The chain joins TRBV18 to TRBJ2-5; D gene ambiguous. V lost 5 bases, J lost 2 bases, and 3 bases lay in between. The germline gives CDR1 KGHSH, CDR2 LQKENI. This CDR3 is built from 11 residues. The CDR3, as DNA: TGTGCCAGCTCATCGCAAGAGACCCAGTACTTC. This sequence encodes CASSSQETQYF.

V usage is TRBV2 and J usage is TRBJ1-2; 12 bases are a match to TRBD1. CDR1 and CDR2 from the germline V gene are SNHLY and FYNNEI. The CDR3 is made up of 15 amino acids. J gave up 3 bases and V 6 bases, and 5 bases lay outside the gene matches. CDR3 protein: CASSLGQGADYGYTF. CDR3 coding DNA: TGTGCCAGCAGCCTGGGACAGGGGGCGGACTATGGCTACACCTTC.

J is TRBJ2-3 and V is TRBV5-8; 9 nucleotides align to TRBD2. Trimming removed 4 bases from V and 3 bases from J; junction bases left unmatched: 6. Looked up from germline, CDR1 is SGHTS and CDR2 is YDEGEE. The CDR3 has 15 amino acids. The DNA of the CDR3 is TGTGCCAGCAGCCCGGCGGGGGGGGCGACAGATACGCAGTATTTT. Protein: CASSPAGGATDTQYF.

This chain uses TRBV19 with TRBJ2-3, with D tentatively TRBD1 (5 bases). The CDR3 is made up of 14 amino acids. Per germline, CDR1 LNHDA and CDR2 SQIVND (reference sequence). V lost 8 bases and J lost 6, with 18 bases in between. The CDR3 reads CASCLSGRADTQYF. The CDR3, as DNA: TGTGCCAGTTGCCTGTCAGGGCGTGCGGATACGCAGTATTTT.